This TCR beta chain was retrieved from a study of T-cell reconstitution after alpha-beta-depleted transplantation in children. Study-level findings and limits: The origin of high day-60 TCRbeta diversity in some patients lay in surviving recipient T cells and thymic progenitors.

The CDR3 loop spans 17 amino acids. CDR1 and CDR2 (germline): SNHLY, FYNNEI. V was cut by 0 bases and J by 1 base, with 13 bases left in between. This clonotype was counted at least ten times. Its antigen is still unknown. The library targeted TCRbeta and was prepared with unique molecular identifiers. TCRdb fed the PCR reads into MiXCR, producing one record per CDR3 protein. This table holds approximately 50,000 distinct CDR3 sequences, approximately 52% found once. The chain employs TRBV2 and TRBJ2-1; possibly TRBD1 or TRBD2 for D (5 bases each). The sequence came from a boy in the first two years of life with SCID, due to receive a stem cell transplant. The source material was peripheral blood, sampled before TCRalphabeta/CD19-depleted stem cell transplant. The CDR3 here is CASSEALGDRSYNEQFF. The CDR3 DNA follows: TGTGCCAGCAGTGAAGCGTTGGGGGATCGGTCCTACAATGAGCAGTTCTTC.